This TCR beta chain was identified during a study of T cell responses to AZD1222 COVID-19 vaccine. This clone showed up just once. Antigen: not known. Germline lookup yields CDR1 SGHAT and CDR2 FQNNGV. The V and J ends lost 0 bases and 9 bases respectively, with 18 bases between them. The length of the CDR3 is 16 residues. Study-wide findings and caveats: Increases in Spike-specific TCR breadth and depth were seen after two AZD1222 doses.

Measured with immunoSEQ multiplex PCR; TCRdb has only the in-frame clones, and not every one. The data show about 79,000 clones, with 80% to 90% seen just once and roughly 27% held by the top ten. This chain joins TRBV11-2 and TRBJ2-1; D is unclear. Sequencing was performed on peripheral blood, taken 28 days after the second AZD1222 dose. This receptor was obtained from an adult who received the AZD1222 COVID-19 vaccine. This CDR3 is CASSLDFVGALGEQFF. Here the CDR3 DNA reads TGTGCCAGCAGCTTAGATTTCGTGGGTGCCCTCGGTGAGCAGTTCTTC.